The T cell receptor beta chain described here comes from a study of shared clonotypes between healthy human individuals. The study, taken as a whole, reports: Clonotype sharing among donors, it was expected, would be affected by sequencing depth.

There are 13 residues in the CDR3. Between the trimmed V and J ends, which lost 1 base and 3 bases, there was a span of 5 bases. The V gene's germline CDR1 is SGHAT and CDR2 FQNNGV. Comments on this clone: The target antigen is unknown. Other DNA sequences within the sample encode an identical CDR3.

Splitting the CD4+ cells yielded a CD45RA+ naive subset and a CD45RA-negative memory subset. The table came from immunoSEQ multiplex PCR; TCRdb's copy has only in-frame clones and leaves some out. The repertoire includes roughly 2,500,000 clones, 93% of them detected once, and roughly 0.39% sits in the top ten. The material sequenced was naive CD4+ T cells from PBMCs. Subset reported: CD45RA+ positively selected. The receptor was derived from a man between 18 and 29 years old in good health. Some clones in this sample may be carry-over from other donors' samples. The rearrangement links TRBV11-2 to TRBJ2-3; D might be TRBD2 (5 bases). The chain's CDR3 is CASSLAGTDTQYF. The CDR3 nucleotides are TGTGCCAGCAGCTTAGCGGGGACAGATACGCAGTATTTT.